This T cell receptor beta chain was documented in a study of T cell changes during pregnancy in multiple sclerosis. The table came from immunoSEQ multiplex PCR; TCRdb's copy has only in-frame clones and leaves some out. The sample records over 85,000 clones, roughly 90% being singletons. The TCR originated in a female donor in good health, enrolled as a control in a pregnancy study. The source was peripheral blood, collected in the first trimester of pregnancy.

The CDR3 DNA reads TGCAGCGTTGGACAGAATAGCAATCAGCCCCAGCATTTT. Translation gives CSVGQNSNQPQHF. The chain combines TRBV29-1 with TRBJ1-5, with D perhaps matching TRBD1 (5 bases). Germline V lookup: CDR1 SQVTM, CDR2 ANQGSEA. The CDR3 length is 13 residues. Trimming shortened V by 4 bases and J by 0 bases, and 7 bases separated the two germline ends.